These 10 T cell receptor beta chains originate from one sample sequenced in a study of blood T cell repertoires in COVID-19. Libraries were prepared by immunoSEQ multiplex PCR; TCRdb keeps only in-frame clonotypes and omits some of them. This table has about 380,000 clones, around 85% appearing once. The sequencing sample was made of peripheral blood. These receptors all come from a young woman with acute or convalescent COVID-19.

The chain joins TRBV4-1 to TRBJ1-6; tentatively, D is TRBD1 (5 bases). This CDR3 region has 16 residues. Germline CDR1 is MGHRA and CDR2 is YSYEKL. The V and J ends lost 1 base and 4 bases respectively, with 11 bases between them. CDR3 DNA sequence: TGCGCCAGCAGCCAAGCAAGGGGATCTTATAATTCACCCCTCCACTTT. This sequence encodes CASSQARGSYNSPLHF.

V gene TRBV28 combines with J gene TRBJ2-7; no clear D. V lost 6 bases and J 4 bases, leaving 28 bases between the germline ends. Per germline, CDR1 MDHEN and CDR2 SYDVKM. This CDR3 has 18 residues. CDR3 protein: CASSGAGRDSKYWYEQYF. The CDR3 DNA reads as TGTGCCAGCAGCGGAGCTGGAAGAGACTCCAAGTATTGGTACGAGCAGTACTTC. The full variable domain, its missing parts supplied by reference TRBV28 and TRBJ2-7, is DVKVTQSSRYLVKRTGEKVFLECVQDMDHENMFWYRQDPGLGLRLIYFSYDVKMKEKGDIPEGYSVSREKKERFSLILESASTNQTSMYLCASSGAGRDSKYWYEQYFGPGTRLTVT.

The CDR3 nucleotides are TGTGCCAGCAGCCTCTTACAGGGTACCTCACCCCTCCACTTT. Amino acid sequence: CASSLLQGTSPLHF. This chain joins TRBV7-9 and TRBJ1-6; possibly TRBD1 for D (6 bases). Germline V gives CDR1 SEHNR, CDR2 FQNEAQ (reference sequence). This CDR3 has 14 amino acids. Trimming took 5 bases from V and 10 from J, leaving 15 bases between them.

The chain couples TRBV10-3 to TRBJ2-3, with TRBD2 as a possible D gene (6 bases). The CDR3 runs 16 residues. Deletions cut 3 bases from V and 3 bases from J, with 16 bases between. Germline lookup yields CDR1 ENHRY and CDR2 SYGVKD. The CDR3 nucleotides are TGTGCCATCAGTGAAGGAGGGTATATTGGGACAGATACGCAGTATTTT. Translating gives CAISEGGYIGTDTQYF.

This chain links TRBV9 with TRBJ1-2; a weak D match, TRBD1 (5 bases). V shed 0 bases and J shed 8 bases, with 8 bases lying between them. CDR1 and CDR2 (germline): SGDLS, YYNGEE. The CDR3 consists of 12 residues. CDR3 residues: CASSVVTDGYTF. The CDR3 DNA is TGTGCCAGCAGCGTAGTGACAGACGGCTACACCTTC.

The rearrangement links TRBV6-6 to TRBJ1-3; a possible D gene is TRBD1 (5 bases). CDR3 length: 14 residues. V was cut by 7 bases and J by 4 bases, with 14 bases left in between. Germline assignment: CDR1 MNHNY and CDR2 SVGAGI (reference sequence). CDR3 coding DNA: TGTGCCAGCAAAAGGGACTCGGAGGGAAACACCATATATTTT. It translates to CASKRDSEGNTIYF.

V usage is TRBV3-1 (or the pseudogene TRBV3-2) and J usage is TRBJ2-5; 8 bases line up with TRBD2. The CDR3 covers 16 residues. Germline CDR1 and CDR2: LGHDT and YNNKEL (reference sequence). V was pared by 4 bases and J by 4 bases, with 11 bases of the junction left unmatched. The CDR3 reads CASSPPTRGRSETQYF. The CDR3 DNA reads as TGTGCCAGCAGCCCACCGACGCGCGGGAGGTCAGAGACCCAGTACTTC.

To note about this clone: Other DNA sequences within the sample encode an identical CDR3. The chain employs TRBV9 and TRBJ2-1; D possibly corresponds to TRBD2 (5 bases). This CDR3 is built from 15 residues. The V end was cut by 3 bases, the J end by 0 bases, with 10 bases between. CDR1 and CDR2 from the germline V gene are SGDLS and YYNGEE. The CDR3 nucleotides read TGTGCCAGCAGCGCCGGAGGAAGCTCCTACAATGAGCAGTTCTTC. It is translated as CASSAGGSSYNEQFF.

This clone was counted at least ten times. As DNA, the CDR3 is TGTGCCAGCAGCTTGTCGGGTAACTCTGGGGCCAACGTCCTGACTTTC. This translates into CASSLSGNSGANVLTF. The chain employs TRBV5-4 and TRBJ2-6; D remains ambiguous. V dropped 1 base and J dropped 0 bases, with 8 bases sitting between them. This CDR3 has 16 amino acids. Germline CDR1 reads SGHNT; CDR2 reads YYREEE (reference sequence).

The chain combines TRBV25-1 with TRBJ1-3; a weak D match, TRBD1 (5 bases). CDR1 is MGHDK, CDR2 SYGVNS, per germline. V lost 4 bases to trimming and J lost 0 bases, with 10 bases between them. This CDR3 has 15 residues. The CDR3 DNA sequence: TGTGCCAGCAGTGCCACAGGTAACTCTGGAAACACCATATATTTT. It specifies CASSATGNSGNTIYF.